This TCR beta chain was identified in a study of neurological immune-mediated disorders. Broader study findings: In HTLV-1-associated myelopathy, TCR clonal expansion was greatest, whereas multiple sclerosis had the least, falling below healthy controls.

Via MiXCR, TCRdb re-called the 5' RACE reads, giving one row per CDR3 protein. The sample holds 65,000 to 70,000 distinct CDR3 sequences, 3.5% to 5% seen once. The CDR3 spans 17 residues. Germline V gives CDR1 SGHTA, CDR2 FQGNSA. After removal of 3 bases from V and 2 bases from J, the junction contained 10 bases not matched to a gene. This clonotype was seen repeatedly, ten times or more. The antigen remains unidentified. The source is a man aged 50-60 years with multiple sclerosis. The chain couples TRBV7-2 to TRBJ2-3; 8 bases map to TRBD2. What was sequenced was PBMCs. The CDR3 here is CASSLPRGGPITDTQYF. DNA of the CDR3: TGTGCCAGCAGCTTGCCTCGCGGGGGGCCGATCACAGATACGCAGTATTTT. Full variable domain (missing parts from reference TRBV7-2 and TRBJ2-3): GAGVSQSPSNKVTEKGKDVELRCDPISGHTALYWYRQSLGQGLEFLIYFQGNSAPDKSGLPSDRFSAERTGGSVSTLTIQRTQQEDSAVYLCASSLPRGGPITDTQYFGPGTRLTVL.